This T cell receptor beta chain comes out of a study of OX40 agonist ivuxolimab in advanced cancers. Libraries were prepared by immunoSEQ multiplex PCR; TCRdb keeps only in-frame clonotypes and omits some of them. The sample holds approximately 89,000 clones, around nine tenths seen once. This TCR came from an adult with an advanced solid tumor such as melanoma, head and neck, liver or kidney cancer. Sequencing was performed on CD4+ or CD8+ T cells sorted from blood, taken in a trial of the OX40 agonist ivuxolimab.

CDR3 in DNA: TGTGCCAGCTCACCAGGGAGGGGTCCAGAGACCCAGTACTTC. This translates into CASSPGRGPETQYF. This sequence joins TRBV18 and TRBJ2-5, with 7 bases identical to TRBD2. This CDR3 is built from 14 residues. The trim removed 2 bases at V and 4 bases at J, leaving 4 bases unmatched. The germline V gene encodes CDR1 KGHSH and CDR2 LQKENI.